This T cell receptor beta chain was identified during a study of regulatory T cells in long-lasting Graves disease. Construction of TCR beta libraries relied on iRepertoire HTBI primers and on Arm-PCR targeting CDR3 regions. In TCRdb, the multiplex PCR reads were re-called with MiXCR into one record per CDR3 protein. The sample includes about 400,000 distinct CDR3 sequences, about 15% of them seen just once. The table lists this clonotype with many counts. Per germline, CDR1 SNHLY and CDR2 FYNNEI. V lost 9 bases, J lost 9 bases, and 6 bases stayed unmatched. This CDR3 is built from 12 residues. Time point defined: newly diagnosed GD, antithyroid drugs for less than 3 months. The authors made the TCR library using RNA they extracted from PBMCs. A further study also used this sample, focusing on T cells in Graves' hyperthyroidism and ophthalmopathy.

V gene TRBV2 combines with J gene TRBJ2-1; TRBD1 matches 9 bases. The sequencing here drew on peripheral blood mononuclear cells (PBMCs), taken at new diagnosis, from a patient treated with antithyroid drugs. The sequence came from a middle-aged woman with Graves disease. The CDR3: CASDRGESEQFF. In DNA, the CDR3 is TGTGCCAGTGACAGGGGGGAATCTGAGCAGTTCTTC.